This TCR beta chain was sequenced in a study of blood T cell repertoires in COVID-19. CDR1 WSHSY and CDR2 SAAADI come from the germline V gene. The CDR3 runs 13 residues. The V end lost 0 bases, the J end lost 4 bases, and 6 bases lay between the germline ends. Assay used: immunoSEQ multiplex PCR; TCRdb lists only in-frame clones, some missing. In the table there are a few hundred thousand clones, around 90% of which are singletons. The chain has TRBV10-2 and TRBJ1-1, with a weak D call TRBD1 (6 bases). The sample comprised PBMCs or T cells enriched from blood (not recorded which). The sequence came from a woman aged 25-40 years who had recovered from COVID-19. The CDR3 reads CASSESGGTEAFF. In DNA, the CDR3 is TGCGCCAGCAGTGAGTCAGGGGGCACTGAAGCTTTCTTT.